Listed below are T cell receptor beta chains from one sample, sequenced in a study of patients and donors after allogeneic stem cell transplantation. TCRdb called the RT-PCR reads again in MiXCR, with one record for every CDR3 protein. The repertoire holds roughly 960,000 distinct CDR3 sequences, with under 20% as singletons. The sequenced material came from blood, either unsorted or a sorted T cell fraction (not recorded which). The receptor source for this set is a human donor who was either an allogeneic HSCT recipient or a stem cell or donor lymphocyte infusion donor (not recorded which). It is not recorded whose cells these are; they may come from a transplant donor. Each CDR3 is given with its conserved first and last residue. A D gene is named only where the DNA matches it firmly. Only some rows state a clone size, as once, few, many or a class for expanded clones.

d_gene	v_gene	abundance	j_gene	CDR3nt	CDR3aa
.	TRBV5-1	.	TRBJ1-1	TGCGCCAGCAGCTTGGATCTGCGTACTGAAGCTTTCTTT	CASSLDLRTEAFF
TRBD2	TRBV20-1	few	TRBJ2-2	TGCAGTGCTAGGGGGAGGGGGAACACCGGGGAGCTGTTTTTT	CSARGRGNTGELFF
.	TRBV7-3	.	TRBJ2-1	TGTGCCAGCAGCTTAGTCCGGGCAGGGAGGTACAATGAGCAGTTCTTC	CASSLVRAGRYNEQFF
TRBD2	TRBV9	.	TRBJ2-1	TGTGCCAGCAGCGCTGGGGGGGCCTACAATGAGCAGTTCTTC	CASSAGGAYNEQFF
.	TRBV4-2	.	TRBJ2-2	TGTGCCAGCACCCCAAGTAATACCAACACCGGGGAGCTGTTTTTT	CASTPSNTNTGELFF
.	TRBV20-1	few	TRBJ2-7	TGCAGTGCTAGCCCGGGGCGATCGAGGTTGGAGCAGTACTTC	CSASPGRSRLEQYF
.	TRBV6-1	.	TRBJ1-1	TGTGCCAGCAGTGACTGGGGGGGGAACACTGAAGCTTTCTTT	CASSDWGGNTEAFF
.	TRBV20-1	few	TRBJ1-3	TGCAGTGCTAGCCCTGGTGGGGTTGGAAACACCATATATTTT	CSASPGGVGNTIYF
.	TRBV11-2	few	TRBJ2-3	TGTGCCAGCAGCACAACTAGAAAGGGGGATACGCAGTATTTT	CASSTTRKGDTQYF
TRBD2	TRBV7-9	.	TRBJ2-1	TGTGCCAGCAGCCTAGTAGCGGGGGGATTTAACAATGAGCAGTTCTTC	CASSLVAGGFNNEQFF
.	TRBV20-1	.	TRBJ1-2	TGCAGTGCCCTGGATGGCTACACCTTC	CSALDGYTF
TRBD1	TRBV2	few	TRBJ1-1	TGTGCCATCCGGGACAGCAGATCTGGAGGTGAAGCTTTCTTT	CAIRDSRSGGEAFF
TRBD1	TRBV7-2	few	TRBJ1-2	TGTGCCAGCAGCTCACGACAGGGGGCAGAGGGCTACACCTTC	CASSSRQGAEGYTF
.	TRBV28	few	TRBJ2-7	TGTGCCAGCAGGACCGGGACGGCGAGCTCCTACGAGCAGTACTTC	CASRTGTASSYEQYF
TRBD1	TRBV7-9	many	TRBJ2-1	TGTGCCAGCAGCTCACGGGACAGGGCCGAGCAGTTCTTC	CASSSRDRAEQFF
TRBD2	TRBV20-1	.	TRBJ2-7	TGCAGTGCTAGAGATGGTACTAGCGACTACGAGCAGTACTTC	CSARDGTSDYEQYF
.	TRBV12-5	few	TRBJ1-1	TGTGCTAGTGGTTTGACGACAGTATGGGGCACTGAAGCTTTCTTT	CASGLTTVWGTEAFF
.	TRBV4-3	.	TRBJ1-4	TGCGCCAGCAGCCAACGGTTCCCATTCGGACATGTGGATGAAAAACTGTTTTTT	CASSQRFPFGHVDEKLFF
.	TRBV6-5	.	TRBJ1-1	TGTGCCAGCAGTTACTTTTGGGGGGGTAAGGGCACTGAAGCTTTCTTT	CASSYFWGGKGTEAFF
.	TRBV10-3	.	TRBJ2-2	TGTGCCATCAGGGGGGGACCGAAGAACACCGGGGAGCTGTTTTTT	CAIRGGPKNTGELFF
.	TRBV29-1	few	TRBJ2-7	TGCAGCGTTACTAGTGGGGCCGAGCAGTACTTC	CSVTSGAEQYF
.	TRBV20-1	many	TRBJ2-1	TGCAGTGCCCCCTTAGCGTGGGCAAATGAGCAGTTCTTC	CSAPLAWANEQFF
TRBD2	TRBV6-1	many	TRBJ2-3	TGTGCCAGCACCCCGGGGGGGGCCCCAGATACGCAGTATTTT	CASTPGGAPDTQYF
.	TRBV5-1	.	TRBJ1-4	TGCGCCAGCAGCTTTGGGACCCCGGGTGAAAAACTGTTTTTT	CASSFGTPGEKLFF
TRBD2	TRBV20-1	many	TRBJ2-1	TGCAGTGCTAGAGAGGCGGGGGGGCCCCGTGAGCAGTTCTTC	CSAREAGGPREQFF
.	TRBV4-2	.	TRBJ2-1	TGTGCCAGCAGCCAAGATAACAGGGTCCTTACAGATGAGCAGTTCTTC	CASSQDNRVLTDEQFF
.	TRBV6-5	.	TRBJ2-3	TGTGCCAGCAGTTACTCGACCCCTTTTAGCACAGATACGCAGTATTTT	CASSYSTPFSTDTQYF
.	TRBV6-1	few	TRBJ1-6	TGTGCCAGCACCTATGGCCGAGATTCACCCCTCCACTTT	CASTYGRDSPLHF
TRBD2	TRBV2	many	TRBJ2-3	TGTGCCAGCAGTGTACTAGCGGGAGGTCCAGATACGCAGTATTTT	CASSVLAGGPDTQYF
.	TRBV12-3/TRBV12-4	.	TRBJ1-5	TGTGCCAGCAGTTTGGGGGCCCTAGAAATTGGACGCAATCAGCCCCAGCATTTT	CASSLGALEIGRNQPQHF
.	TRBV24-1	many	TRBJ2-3	TGTGCCACCAGTGATTATGGGACCAGAGGGCCTTACACAGATACGCAGTATTTT	CATSDYGTRGPYTDTQYF
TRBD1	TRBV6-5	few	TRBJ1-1	TGTGCCAGCAGTTACCGAATTACAGGGGTGTCTGAAGCTTTCTTT	CASSYRITGVSEAFF
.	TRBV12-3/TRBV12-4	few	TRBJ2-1	TGTGCCAGCAGCGGCTTGAACTACCATGAGCAGTTCTTC	CASSGLNYHEQFF
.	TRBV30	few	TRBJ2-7	TGTGCCTGGAGTGTAGGGCCTAGAGAGGACGAGCAGTACTTC	CAWSVGPREDEQYF
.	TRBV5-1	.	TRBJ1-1	TGCGCCAGCAGCTTGGGGCTTCTTCCGGACACTGAAGCTTTCTTT	CASSLGLLPDTEAFF
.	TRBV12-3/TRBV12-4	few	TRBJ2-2	TGTGCCAGCAGTCGGACCCCGCGGGAGCTGTTTTTT	CASSRTPRELFF
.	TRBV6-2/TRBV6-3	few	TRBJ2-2	TGTGCCAGCAGTTCGGGCGGGGCCGGGACCGGGGAGCTGTTTTTT	CASSSGGAGTGELFF
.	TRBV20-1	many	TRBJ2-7	TGCAGTGCTAGAGATGGAGGGCCCTGGGACGAGCAGTACTTC	CSARDGGPWDEQYF
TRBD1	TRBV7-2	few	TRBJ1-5	TGTGCCAGCAGCTTGAAACACCCGGGACAGGGGTTGCCCCAGCATTTT	CASSLKHPGQGLPQHF
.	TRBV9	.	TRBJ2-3	TGTGCCAGCAGCAAAAGGCCTAGCTGGTTCACAGATACGCAGTATTTT	CASSKRPSWFTDTQYF
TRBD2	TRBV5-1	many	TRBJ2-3	TGCGCCAGCACCTTACGAAGTCTAGCGGGAGCAGATACGCAGTATTTT	CASTLRSLAGADTQYF
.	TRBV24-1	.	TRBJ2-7	TGTGCCACCAGTGATAGCTCCGGGGGGCACTACGAGCAGTACTTC	CATSDSSGGHYEQYF
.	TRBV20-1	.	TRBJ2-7	TGCAGTGCCCTAGCTAGGGGCTTCGGCTCCTACGAGCAGTACTTC	CSALARGFGSYEQYF
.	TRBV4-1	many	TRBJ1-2	TGCGCCAGCAGCCAAGTCGACAGAGCTAACTATGGCTACACCTTC	CASSQVDRANYGYTF
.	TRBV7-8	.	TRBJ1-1	TGTGCCAGCAGCTTATCGGATGAAGCTTTCTTT	CASSLSDEAFF
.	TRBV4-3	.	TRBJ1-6	TGCGCCAGCAGCCAAGACCCCCCAGGGTTATCCTATAATTCACCCCTCCACTTT	CASSQDPPGLSYNSPLHF